Listed below are T cell receptor beta chains from one sample, sequenced in a study of cytomegalovirus exposure and HLA in healthy donors. Repertoires were generated with immunoSEQ multiplex PCR, while TCRdb's copy carries only in-frame clones and drops some. The repertoire consists of some 200,000 clones, with 83% occurring once and the leading ten covering 1.6%. The sequenced sample was PBMCs. These receptors were obtained from a man aged 50 to 60 in good health and CMV-seronegative. Both conserved end residues are part of each CDR3. D genes are given only for firm matches. Size is omitted from some rows. Given values are once, few, many or a class for expanded clones.

J gene: TRBJ1-3; V gene: TRBV4-3; D gene: TRBD1; clone size: NA; CDR3 protein: CASSQGHDRVGNTIYF; CDR3 DNA: TGCGCCAGCAGCCAAGGCCATGACAGGGTTGGAAACACCATATATTTT
J gene: TRBJ2-5; V gene: TRBV5-4; D gene: TRBD2; clone size: NA; CDR3 protein: CASSLEGGRARETQYF; CDR3 DNA: TGTGCCAGCAGCTTGGAGGGCGGGAGGGCCCGGGAGACCCAGTACTTC
J gene: TRBJ2-5; V gene: TRBV7-2; D gene: NA; clone size: NA; CDR3 protein: CASSLQTGKETQYF; CDR3 DNA: TGTGCCAGCAGCTTGCAAACAGGAAAAGAGACCCAGTACTTC
J gene: TRBJ1-4; V gene: TRBV5-1; D gene: TRBD1; clone size: NA; CDR3 protein: CASSLAGGGEKLFF; CDR3 DNA: TGCGCCAGCAGCTTGGCAGGGGGCGGTGAAAAACTGTTTTTT
J gene: TRBJ1-6; V gene: TRBV4-3; D gene: TRBD1; clone size: NA; CDR3 protein: CASSQDPGGLNSPLHF; CDR3 DNA: TGCGCCAGCAGCCAAGATCCAGGGGGATTAAATTCACCCCTCCACTTT
J gene: TRBJ1-2; V gene: TRBV18; D gene: TRBD1; clone size: NA; CDR3 protein: CASSPTGEPNYGYTF; CDR3 DNA: TGTGCCAGCTCACCAACAGGGGAACCTAACTATGGCTACACCTTC
J gene: TRBJ1-2; V gene: TRBV5-4; D gene: TRBD1; clone size: NA; CDR3 protein: CASSLSSVVTGVFDYGYTF; CDR3 DNA: TGTGCCAGCAGCTTGTCTTCGGTCGTGACAGGGGTTTTCGACTATGGCTACACCTTC
J gene: TRBJ2-7; V gene: TRBV15; D gene: NA; clone size: NA; CDR3 protein: CATSTALVTSSHEQYF; CDR3 DNA: TGTGCCACCAGCACCGCTTTAGTAACTAGCTCCCACGAGCAGTACTTC
J gene: TRBJ1-5; V gene: TRBV28; D gene: TRBD1; clone size: NA; CDR3 protein: CASSSTGEPQHF; CDR3 DNA: TGTGCCAGCAGTTCAACAGGGGAGCCCCAGCATTTT
J gene: TRBJ2-5; V gene: TRBV18; D gene: TRBD1; clone size: NA; CDR3 protein: CASSPSGGGETQYF; CDR3 DNA: TGTGCCAGCTCACCGTCAGGGGGCGGGGAGACCCAGTACTTC
J gene: TRBJ1-1; V gene: TRBV19; D gene: NA; clone size: NA; CDR3 protein: CASSIKFGEAFF; CDR3 DNA: TGTGCCAGTAGTATAAAGTTCGGTGAAGCTTTCTTT
J gene: TRBJ1-5; V gene: TRBV5-8; D gene: TRBD1; clone size: NA; CDR3 protein: CASSSRTGPNQPQHF; CDR3 DNA: TGTGCCAGCAGCTCGCGGACAGGCCCAAATCAGCCCCAGCATTTT
J gene: TRBJ2-6; V gene: TRBV5-1; D gene: TRBD2; clone size: NA; CDR3 protein: CASSLALAGSSGANVLTF; CDR3 DNA: TGCGCCAGCAGCTTGGCACTAGCGGGCTCCTCTGGGGCCAACGTCCTGACTTTC
J gene: TRBJ2-7; V gene: TRBV2; D gene: NA; clone size: NA; CDR3 protein: CASPQAAYEQYF; CDR3 DNA: TGTGCCAGCCCTCAAGCGGCCTACGAGCAGTACTTC
J gene: TRBJ1-1; V gene: TRBV4-3; D gene: NA; clone size: NA; CDR3 protein: CASSQETAGNTEAFF; CDR3 DNA: TGCGCCAGCAGCCAAGAGACGGCGGGGAACACTGAAGCTTTCTTT
J gene: TRBJ2-7; V gene: TRBV5-1; D gene: NA; clone size: NA; CDR3 protein: CASSLGQGNIEQYF; CDR3 DNA: TGCGCCAGCAGCTTGGGGCAGGGCAATATAGAGCAGTACTTC
J gene: TRBJ1-1; V gene: TRBV19; D gene: TRBD1; clone size: NA; CDR3 protein: CASSTDRGRSEAFF; CDR3 DNA: TGTGCCAGTAGTACCGACAGGGGGCGATCTGAAGCTTTCTTT
J gene: TRBJ2-3; V gene: TRBV4-3; D gene: TRBD1; clone size: NA; CDR3 protein: CASTISLTGASTDTQYF; CDR3 DNA: TGCGCCAGCACCATCTCCCTCACAGGGGCTAGCACAGATACGCAGTATTTT
J gene: TRBJ2-7; V gene: TRBV4-2; D gene: TRBD2; clone size: NA; CDR3 protein: CASSRASPTSGAYEQYF; CDR3 DNA: TGTGCCAGCAGCCGCGCCTCCCCAACTAGCGGGGCCTACGAGCAGTACTTC
J gene: TRBJ2-2; V gene: TRBV6-1; D gene: NA; clone size: once; CDR3 protein: CASSVGRNTGELFF; CDR3 DNA: TGTGCCAGCAGTGTCGGTAGGAACACCGGGGAGCTGTTTTTT
J gene: TRBJ2-6; V gene: TRBV5-1; D gene: TRBD1; clone size: NA; CDR3 protein: CASSLVVGTGGRSGANVLTF; CDR3 DNA: TGCGCCAGCAGCTTGGTCGTTGGGACAGGGGGCAGGTCTGGGGCCAACGTCCTGACTTTC
J gene: TRBJ2-3; V gene: TRBV28; D gene: TRBD1; clone size: NA; CDR3 protein: CASSLPQGANTQYF; CDR3 DNA: TGTGCCAGCAGTTTACCCCAGGGGGCAAATACGCAGTATTTT
J gene: TRBJ2-3; V gene: TRBV4-1; D gene: NA; clone size: NA; CDR3 protein: CASSFLRSPTDTQYF; CDR3 DNA: TGCGCCAGCAGCTTCCTACGGTCGCCCACAGATACGCAGTATTTT
J gene: TRBJ2-7; V gene: TRBV19; D gene: NA; clone size: NA; CDR3 protein: CASSDQADGPYEQYF; CDR3 DNA: TGTGCCAGTAGCGACCAGGCCGACGGCCCCTACGAGCAGTACTTC
J gene: TRBJ2-5; V gene: TRBV7-2; D gene: TRBD2; clone size: NA; CDR3 protein: CASSFSLAGGGETQYF; CDR3 DNA: TGTGCCAGCAGCTTCTCACTAGCGGGGGGCGGAGAGACCCAGTACTTC
J gene: TRBJ1-2; V gene: TRBV7-2; D gene: NA; clone size: NA; CDR3 protein: CASSLSAGLNYGYTF; CDR3 DNA: TGTGCCAGCAGCTTATCCGCAGGGCTAAACTATGGCTACACCTTC
J gene: TRBJ2-5; V gene: TRBV5-4; D gene: TRBD1; clone size: NA; CDR3 protein: CASRNTGDQETQYF; CDR3 DNA: TGTGCCAGCAGGAATACAGGGGACCAAGAGACCCAGTACTTC
J gene: TRBJ2-1; V gene: TRBV19; D gene: TRBD1; clone size: few; CDR3 protein: CASSPQGTWGQFF; CDR3 DNA: TGTGCCAGTAGCCCACAGGGGACGTGGGGGCAGTTCTTC
J gene: TRBJ1-1; V gene: TRBV5-5; D gene: NA; clone size: few; CDR3 protein: CASSFLQGNTEAFF; CDR3 DNA: TGTGCCAGCAGCTTCTTACAGGGTAACACTGAAGCTTTCTTT
J gene: TRBJ1-2; V gene: TRBV5-4; D gene: TRBD1; clone size: few; CDR3 protein: CASGGGTANYGYTF; CDR3 DNA: TGTGCCAGCGGAGGGGGGACAGCAAACTATGGCTACACCTTC
J gene: TRBJ1-1; V gene: TRBV7-9; D gene: TRBD1; clone size: NA; CDR3 protein: CSSSEQGVGTEAFF; CDR3 DNA: TGTTCCAGCAGCGAACAGGGGGTAGGGACTGAAGCTTTCTTT
J gene: TRBJ2-1; V gene: TRBV21-1; D gene: NA; clone size: NA; CDR3 protein: CASSKVGAGEYNEQFF; CDR3 DNA: TGTGCCAGCAGCAAAGTGGGGGCAGGAGAATACAATGAGCAGTTCTTC
J gene: TRBJ1-5; V gene: TRBV6-1; D gene: NA; clone size: NA; CDR3 protein: CASSDQTGLGQPQHF; CDR3 DNA: TGTGCCAGCAGTGATCAAACAGGGTTAGGTCAGCCCCAGCATTTT